The clone carrying this T cell receptor beta chain appeared a few times. Its antigen is unknown. The data derive from a study of CD8 T cells in ankylosing spondylitis. Trimming left V 10 bases short and J 4 bases short, with 17 bases between. CDR1 is MNHNS and CDR2 is SASEGT in the germline V gene. The CDR3 is 13 amino acids. TCRdb re-called the 5' RACE reads through MiXCR, storing one row per CDR3 protein. The table has more than 650,000 distinct CDR3 sequences, about 12% seen once. Notes on the study in general: Within ankylosing spondylitis blood, a TCR beta motif made up of seven to nine highly homologous variants appeared to be characteristic.

The V gene is TRBV6-1, the J gene TRBJ2-7, with D tentatively TRBD1 or TRBD2 (5 bases each). Sequencing input: blood, either unsorted or a sorted T cell fraction (not recorded which). This TCR was recovered from a male donor with ankylosing spondylitis. Here the CDR3 DNA reads TGTGCCACCACCCTTTGGGGGAAATACGAGCAGTACTTC. This encodes CATTLWGKYEQYF.